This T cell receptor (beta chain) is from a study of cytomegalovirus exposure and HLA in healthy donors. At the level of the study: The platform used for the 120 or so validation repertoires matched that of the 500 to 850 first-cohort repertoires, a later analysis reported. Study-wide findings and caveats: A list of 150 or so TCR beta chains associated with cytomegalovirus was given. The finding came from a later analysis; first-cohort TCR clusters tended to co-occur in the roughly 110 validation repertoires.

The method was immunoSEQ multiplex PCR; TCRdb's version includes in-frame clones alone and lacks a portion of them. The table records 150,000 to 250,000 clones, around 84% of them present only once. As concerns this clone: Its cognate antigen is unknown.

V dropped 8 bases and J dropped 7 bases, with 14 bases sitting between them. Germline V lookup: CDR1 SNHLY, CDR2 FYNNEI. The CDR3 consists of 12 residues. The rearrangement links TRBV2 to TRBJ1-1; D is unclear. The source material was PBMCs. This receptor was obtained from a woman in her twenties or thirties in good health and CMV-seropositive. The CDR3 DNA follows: TGTGCCAGCGTCAGGATTCGACGTGAAGCTTTCTTT. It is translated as CASVRIRREAFF.